The clone carrying this T cell receptor beta chain has only a few counts. Its antigen is unknown. TCRdb reprocessed the RT-PCR reads via MiXCR and lists one record per CDR3 protein. The sample has some 600,000 distinct CDR3 sequences, 12% to 15% seen once. This record belongs to a study of response to subunit inactivated influenza vaccine. Regarding the study as a whole: Each seasonal influenza vaccination recruits few new T cells, the authors suggested.

The clonotype comes from a man aged 50-60 years who received an inactivated influenza vaccine. The sample was PBMCs from blood, taken around 14 days before vaccination.

CDR3 DNA sequence: TGCAGTGGGACCCCGGCTAGCGGGAGGGCCTTGGGGGAGCAGTACTTC. This translates into CSGTPASGRALGEQYF. The V gene is TRBV20-1, the J gene TRBJ2-7; 12 bases align to TRBD2. This CDR3 has 16 residues. The V segment lost 7 bases and the J segment 7 bases; nucleotides outside the gene matches: 17. Germline CDR1 DFQATT, CDR2 SNEGSKA (reference sequence).